The 28 T cell receptor beta chains presented below share a single source sample, sequenced in a study of T cell repertoires in cytomegalovirus infection (dated by TCRdb to about 2019). Sample treatment or condition, as interpreted from the label and publication: in vitro stimulation with specific CMV peptide epitopes to enrich CMV-specific T cells. The instrument given in TCRdb is Illumina HiSeq 1500. Using fastp at Q25 and MiXCR, TCRdb reprocessed the public reads and kept productive beta chains. Identical CDR3 protein sequences are pooled into one entry, listed with their most common genes and DNA. For this sample there are hundreds of thousands of distinct CDR3 sequences; approximately 33% appear just once. The leading ten clones occupy about 18% of the sample. The antigens for these receptors are not known. Sequenced here: cultured PBMCs, sampled from culture after CMV antigen stimulation. These receptors all come from a human donor in good health (CMV status not recorded). Some clones in this sample may be carry-over from other donors' samples.

The gene calls are TRBV7-8 and TRBJ1-2; D call uncertain. This CDR3 region has 12 residues. V lost 4 bases to trimming and J lost 5 bases, with 8 bases between them. Germline CDR1 and CDR2: SGHVS and FQNEAQ. The CDR3 DNA reads as TGTGCCAGCAGCTCCGGCCGATATGGCTACACCTTC. It codes for CASSSGRYGYTF.

This clonotype was picked up a small number of times. The genes are TRBV27 and TRBJ1-1; 9 nucleotides agree with TRBD1. V gave up 3 bases and J gave up 5 bases; unmatched junction bases: 16. The CDR3 extends over 18 amino acids. Germline CDR1 and CDR2: MNHEY and SMNVEV (reference sequence). The CDR3 DNA is TGTGCCAGCAGTTTGAGCTTTTGGGGCCCCGACAGGGGGACTGAAGCTTTCTTT. Amino acids: CASSLSFWGPDRGTEAFF.

This clonotype has a handful of counts. The chain is built from TRBV20-1 and TRBJ1-5, with D uncertain. CDR3 length: 13 amino acids. CDR1 and CDR2 (germline): DFQATT, SNEGSKA (reference sequence). The ends were cut back, 3 bases at V and 0 bases at J, with 6 bases in the middle. The CDR3 is CSASWNSNQPQHF. CDR3 nucleotide sequence: TGCAGTGCTAGTTGGAATAGCAATCAGCCCCAGCATTTT.

This chain uses TRBV6-7 with TRBJ1-5, with D hard to call. TRBV6-7 is placed among ORFs of uncertain function. The CDR3 has 14 amino acids. The germline V and J ends were trimmed by 2 bases and 6 bases, with 11 bases remaining between them. Written as DNA, the CDR3 is TGTGCCAGCAGTTACGTTCGGCTCTGTCAGCCCCAGCATTTT. As protein: CASSYVRLCQPQHF.

The genes are TRBV12-3 or TRBV12-4 and TRBJ1-6; D is perhaps TRBD1 (6 bases). CDR3 size: 15 residues. V was trimmed by 3 bases and J by 10 bases, leaving 16 bases between them. The CDR3 loop is CASSFTGGLGSPLHF. CDR3 in DNA: TGTGCCAGCAGTTTTACCGGGGGCTTGGGCTCACCCCTCCACTTT.

This clonotype was observed a few times. This rearrangement joins TRBV12-5 to TRBJ2-5; TRBD1 matches at 9 bases. Germline V gene data show CDR1 as LGHNT and CDR2 as FRNRAP. V gave up 4 bases and J gave up 2 bases; unmatched junction bases: 2. The CDR3 sequence is 14 residues long. The CDR3 loop reads CASGSGQGQETQYF. DNA of the CDR3: TGTGCTAGTGGTTCGGGACAGGGTCAAGAGACCCAGTACTTC. Full variable domain (missing parts from reference TRBV12-5 and TRBJ2-5): DARVTQTPRHKVTEMGQEVTMRCQPILGHNTVFWYRQTMMQGLELLAYFRNRAPLDDSGMPKDRFSAEMPDATLATLKIQPSEPRDSAVYFCASGSGQGQETQYFGPGTRLLVL.

The J gene is TRBJ1-3, the V gene TRBV28; 10 bases match TRBD1. The CDR3 extends over 18 amino acids. The germline V gene encodes CDR1 MDHEN and CDR2 SYDVKM. V gave up 6 bases and J gave up 0 bases; unmatched junction bases: 11. CDR3 sequence: CASSTPGQGTYSGNTIYF. CDR3 bases: TGTGCCAGCAGCACGCCGGGACAGGGGACATACTCTGGAAACACCATATATTTT.

The chain carries TRBV18 and TRBJ2-7, with 8 positions matching TRBD1. The CDR3 has 16 residues. V lost 4 bases, J lost 3 bases, and 11 bases stayed unmatched. Germline V CDR1 and CDR2: KGHSH, LQKENI. The CDR3 region is CASSRRSTGENYEQYF. The CDR3 coding sequence is TGTGCCAGCTCACGAAGATCGACAGGGGAAAACTACGAGCAGTACTTC. The full variable domain, with the rest looked up from reference TRBV18 and TRBJ2-7, is NAGVMQNPRHLVRRRGQEARLRCSPMKGHSHVYWYRQLPEEGLKFMVYLQKENIIDESGMPKERFSAEFPKEGPSILRIQQVVRGDSAAYFCASSRRSTGENYEQYFGPGTRLTVT.

This clonotype has more than one count but fewer than ten. The chain joins TRBV7-2 to TRBJ2-7, with D perhaps TRBD1 (6 bases). The V end lost 5 bases, the J end lost 3 bases, and 14 bases lay between the germline ends. This CDR3 contains 14 residues. The germline V gene has CDR1 SGHTA and CDR2 FQGNSA. The CDR3 DNA reads as TGTGCCAGCAGCCAGGACAGAGGACGCTACGAGCAGTACTTC. Translating it yields CASSQDRGRYEQYF.

This clonotype was recorded a few times. The chain couples TRBV20-1 to TRBJ1-5; D is undetermined. The germline CDR1 and CDR2 sequences are DFQATT and SNEGSKA (reference sequence). There are 14 residues in the CDR3. The germline V and J ends were trimmed by 4 bases and 2 bases, with 12 bases remaining between them. CDR3 nucleotides: TGCAGTGCTACAGCGGACGGGGGCAATCAGCCCCAGCATTTT. Protein product: CSATADGGNQPQHF.

This clonotype was detected a few times. The chain is built from TRBV5-5 and TRBJ1-4; D gene ambiguous. This CDR3 is 13 amino acids long. The germline V gene has CDR1 SGHKS and CDR2 YYEKEE (reference sequence). V was trimmed by 3 bases and J by 8 bases, leaving 11 bases between them. The CDR3 DNA reads TGTGCCAGCAGCTCGTGGTCCGGCGAAAAACTGTTTTTT. Protein: CASSSWSGEKLFF.

This chain links TRBV7-2 with TRBJ1-1; no reliable D call. The CDR3 has 13 amino acids. CDR1 and CDR2 from the germline V gene are SGHTA and FQGNSA. Between the trimmed V and J ends, which lost 1 base and 11 bases, there was a span of 14 bases. The CDR3 loop reads CASSLVAGMRAFF. The CDR3 region has the DNA TGTGCCAGCAGCTTAGTGGCGGGGATGAGGGCTTTCTTT.

The chain has TRBV12-3 or TRBV12-4 and TRBJ2-3; D gene uncertain. The CDR3 runs to 13 residues. Trimming took off 5 bases at V and 2 bases at J, with 8 bases between the two ends. The CDR3 DNA is TGTGCCAGCAGTGTCCACTACACAGATACGCAGTATTTT. Its translation is CASSVHYTDTQYF.

This clonotype was observed a few times. This rearrangement joins TRBV7-2 to TRBJ2-1; D not resolved. The CDR3 covers 15 residues. Trimming left V 1 base short and J 12 bases short, with 19 bases between. CDR1 SGHTA and CDR2 FQGNSA come from the germline V gene. CDR3 residues: CASSLVPNDPRGQFF. Here the CDR3 DNA reads TGTGCCAGCAGCTTAGTACCAAATGACCCCCGTGGGCAGTTCTTC.

This clonotype was counted many times. The chain links TRBV28 to TRBJ1-2; perhaps TRBD1 as D (5 bases). Germline V gene data show CDR1 as MDHEN and CDR2 as SYDVKM. CDR3 length equals 14 residues. V lost 6 bases, J lost 2 bases, and 13 bases lay in between. CDR3: CASSLGAGNYGYTF. CDR3 coding DNA: TGTGCCAGCAGCCTTGGGGCAGGGAACTATGGCTACACCTTC.

This chain joins TRBV11-3 and TRBJ1-1; 9 positions match TRBD1. Germline trimming cut 5 bases from V and 11 bases from J; bases unmatched to any gene: 6. This CDR3 region has 12 residues. Germline V gene sequence: CDR1 SGHNT, CDR2 YENEEA. The CDR3 here is CASSRGTGTAFF. DNA for the CDR3: TGTGCCAGCAGCCGAGGGACAGGGACGGCTTTCTTT.

This clonotype appeared a few times. J is TRBJ1-1 and V is TRBV7-8, with D possibly being TRBD1 (6 bases). The CDR3 is 13 amino acids. Trimming stripped 5 bases from V and 6 bases from J, with 13 bases between. Germline CDR1 SGHVS, CDR2 FQNEAQ. The CDR3 reads CASSPGRGPEAFF. The CDR3 DNA reads as TGTGCCAGCAGCCCCGGCAGGGGCCCTGAAGCTTTCTTT. The complete variable domain, with remaining parts taken from reference TRBV7-8 and TRBJ1-1, reads GAGVSQSPRYKVAKRGQDVALRCDPISGHVSLFWYQQALGQGPEFLTYFQNEAQLDKSGLPSDRFFAERPEGSVSTLKIQRTQQEDSAVYLCASSPGRGPEAFFGQGTRLTVV.

This clonotype occurred many times. The V gene is TRBV7-2, the J gene TRBJ2-3; 8 bases align to TRBD2. Germline values: CDR1 SGHTA, CDR2 FQGNSA. V lost 5 bases and J lost 4; bases outside the gene matches: 5. This CDR3 is 14 amino acids long. In nucleotides, the CDR3 is TGTGCCAGCAGCGGGCGGGAGGTCCCAGATACGCAGTATTTT. It specifies CASSGREVPDTQYF.

This chain links TRBV11-2 with TRBJ2-5; D not resolved. Germline CDR1 reads SGHAT; CDR2 reads FQNNGV. V was trimmed by 5 bases and J by 7 bases, leaving 17 bases between them. This CDR3 region has 14 residues. CDR3 sequence (DNA): TGTGCCAGCAGCCAACCGCGGACCCCGGGGACCCAGTACTTC. Its protein is CASSQPRTPGTQYF.

This clonotype occurred a few times. The chain carries TRBV7-2 and TRBJ2-1, with TRBD2 identical over 8 bases. CDR1 is SGHTA and CDR2 is FQGNSA in the germline V gene. The length of the CDR3 is 16 residues. Germline trimming cut 2 bases from V and 6 bases from J; bases unmatched to any gene: 9. Here the CDR3 reads CASSLRSGSRINEQFF. CDR3 bases: TGTGCCAGCAGCTTAAGGAGCGGGAGTCGGATCAATGAGCAGTTCTTC.

This chain connects TRBV12-3 or TRBV12-4 to TRBJ1-5, with a weak D call TRBD1 (5 bases). The V end was cut by 8 bases, the J end by 0 bases, with 20 bases between. CDR3 length: 17 amino acids. For the CDR3, the DNA is TGTGCCAGCCTAATTGGGGCGTTCGGGTATAGCAATCAGCCCCAGCATTTT. It yields the protein CASLIGAFGYSNQPQHF.

The rearrangement uses TRBV4-1 and TRBJ2-3; no clear D gene. The CDR3 totals 15 residues. The V end was cut by 0 bases, the J end by 2 bases, with 9 bases between. CDR1 and CDR2 (germline): MGHRA, YSYEKL. Here the CDR3 DNA reads TGCGCCAGCAGCCAAGAATCTAGGATCACAGATACGCAGTATTTT. Protein: CASSQESRITDTQYF.

A few counts support this clonotype. The chain combines TRBV23-1 with TRBJ1-4; D not resolved. TRBV23-1 is flagged as an ORF with uncertain function. Between the trimmed V and J ends, which lost 1 base and 0 bases, there was a span of 6 bases. CDR3 length: 15 residues. The CDR3 spells CASSQFTATNEKLFF. CDR3 coding DNA: TGCGCCAGCAGTCAATTTACAGCAACTAATGAAAAACTGTTTTTT.

This clonotype was counted only a few times. The rearrangement uses TRBV7-9 and TRBJ2-3; D is unresolved. The CDR3 has 13 amino acids. Germline V gene lookup returns CDR1 SEHNR and CDR2 FQNEAQ (reference sequence). V dropped 10 bases and J dropped 3 bases, with 14 bases sitting between them. The CDR3 reads CATMIPVTDTQYF. CDR3 DNA: TGTGCCACCATGATTCCAGTTACAGATACGCAGTATTTT.

This clonotype showed up many times. The chain recombines TRBV7-6 with TRBJ2-1, with D possibly TRBD2 on 6 matching bases. Germline assignment: CDR1 SGHVS and CDR2 FNYEAQ. V lost 5 bases to trimming and J lost 7 bases, with 21 bases between them. CDR3 length: 16 amino acids. CDR3: CASSREMGGGLNEQFF. The CDR3 nucleotides are TGTGCCAGCAGCCGGGAGATGGGGGGAGGCCTGAATGAGCAGTTCTTC.

V and J are TRBV5-4 and TRBJ1-1, with no clear D. Germline V gene sequence: CDR1 SGHNT, CDR2 YYREEE (reference sequence). The V and J ends lost 2 bases and 6 bases respectively, with 11 bases between them. The CDR3 has 13 amino acids. The CDR3 spells CASSLVRESEAFF. The CDR3 nucleotides read TGTGCCAGCAGCTTAGTGAGAGAATCTGAAGCTTTCTTT.

This clonotype was seen many times. The chain uses TRBV7-8 and TRBJ1-5, with 7 bases fitting TRBD1. The CDR3 is 14 residues long. Germline CDR1 is SGHVS and CDR2 is FQNEAQ. Trimming cost V 1 base and J 7 bases; bases outside gene matches: 4. CDR3 sequence reads: CASSLGQGEQPQHF. CDR3 coding DNA: TGTGCCAGCAGCTTAGGGCAGGGGGAACAGCCCCAGCATTTT.

This clonotype was recorded a few times. The chain has TRBV20-1 and TRBJ2-3; 10 nucleotides match TRBD1. With V trimmed by 3 bases and J by 5 bases, 8 bases remained unmatched. Per the germline V gene, CDR1 is DFQATT and CDR2 is SNEGSKA (reference sequence). The CDR3 has 15 residues. In DNA form, the CDR3 reads TGCAGTGCTAGGGGCCGGGACAGGGGCCAAGATACGCAGTATTTT. Amino acid sequence: CSARGRDRGQDTQYF.